This TCR beta chain was recorded in a study of cytomegalovirus exposure and HLA in healthy donors. The wider study: The approximately 110 validation repertoires used a platform that matched the one used for the 500 to 700 first-cohort repertoires, as a later analysis reported. Whole-study findings and limits: The study designated 160 or so TCR beta chains cytomegalovirus-associated. Cytomegalovirus status was reportedly diagnosed by the classifier with high sensitivity and specificity.

Assay: immunoSEQ multiplex PCR; the TCRdb copy retains only in-frame clones and omits some. The sample yields more than 50,000 clones, roughly nine tenths seen once. Germline V lookup: CDR1 SGHRS, CDR2 YFSETQ. With 4 bases clipped from V and 4 bases from J, the junction kept 6 bases outside the gene matches. This CDR3 has 14 amino acids. Worth noting for this clone: Its antigen is currently unknown.

This chain connects TRBV5-1 to TRBJ2-5, with TRBD2 matching 8 bases. Sequenced sample: PBMCs. The TCR originated in a woman aged 25 to 45 in good health and CMV-seronegative. The DNA of the CDR3 is TGCGCCAGCAGCGCGCCGGGACTAGGAGAGACCCAGTACTTC. Amino acids: CASSAPGLGETQYF.